These 18 T cell receptor beta chains came from one sample sequenced in a study of cytomegalovirus exposure and HLA in healthy donors. Primers for the PCR totalled 60 Vbeta and 13 Jbeta. Here immunoSEQ multiplex PCR was the method, and the copy in TCRdb shows in-frame clones only, minus some. This sample carries 110,000 or so clones, about 81% of them seen once, and the ten largest clones take approximately 2%. The sequenced sample consisted of PBMCs. The receptors come from a man aged 40-49 years in good health and CMV-seronegative.

The chain is built from TRBV30 and TRBJ2-2; D remains ambiguous. Trimming left V 3 bases short and J 6 bases short, with 17 bases between. This CDR3 is built from 15 residues. The V gene's germline CDR1 is GTSNPN and CDR2 SVGIG (reference sequence). The chain's CDR3 is CAWRAYGGGSGELFF. The CDR3, as DNA: TGTGCCTGGAGAGCTTACGGCGGTGGGTCCGGGGAGCTGTTTTTT.

V usage is TRBV9 and J usage is TRBJ1-3; D is undetermined. Trimming cost V 0 bases and J 0 bases, with 7 bases left between them. The germline gives CDR1 SGDLS, CDR2 YYNGEE. The CDR3 totals 15 residues. The CDR3 sequence: CASSVAEFSGNTIYF. Here the CDR3 DNA reads TGTGCCAGCAGCGTAGCTGAGTTCTCTGGAAACACCATATATTTT.

The chain has TRBV7-6 and TRBJ1-5; 9 nucleotides align to TRBD1. The CDR3 sequence is 14 residues long. The germline V gene has CDR1 SGHVS and CDR2 FNYEAQ. V shed 5 bases, J shed 6 bases, and the junction held 5 bases outside the gene matches. CDR3 bases: TGTGCCAGCAGCGCGACAGGGGGTGGTCAGCCCCAGCATTTT. It translates to CASSATGGGQPQHF.

For the CDR3, the DNA is TGTGCCAGCAGCGCCACCGGGACAGGTGGAAACACCATATATTTT. Translation: CASSATGTGGNTIYF. This chain uses TRBV9 with TRBJ1-3; 8 nucleotides line up with TRBD1. The V gene end was trimmed by 3 bases and the J gene end by 3 bases; junction bases not matched to a gene: 5. The CDR3 extends over 15 amino acids. Germline values: CDR1 SGDLS, CDR2 YYNGEE. The full variable domain, rest sourced from reference TRBV9 and TRBJ1-3, is DSGVTQTPKHLITATGQRVTLRCSPRSGDLSVYWYQQSLDQGLQFLIQYYNGEERAKGNILERFSAQQFPDLHSELNLSSLELGDSALYFCASSATGTGGNTIYFGEGSWLTVV.

The V gene is TRBV9, the J gene TRBJ2-1; 7 nucleotides align to TRBD2. Trimming took 1 base from V and 6 from J; bases not matched to a gene: 10. The CDR3 runs to 16 residues. From germline, CDR1 is SGDLS and CDR2 YYNGEE. Here the CDR3 DNA reads TGTGCCAGCAGCGTAACCGGGCGGGAGACGTCCAATGAGCAGTTCTTC. It yields the protein CASSVTGRETSNEQFF.

The chain links TRBV27 to TRBJ1-1; 7 bases agree with TRBD1. There are 14 residues in the CDR3. V trimming: 5 bases; J trimming: 4 bases; junction bases outside the gene matches: 7. The germline gives CDR1 MNHEY, CDR2 SMNVEV (reference sequence). The CDR3 region has the DNA TGTGCCAGCAGTGTCAGGGGGATGGGCACTGAAGCTTTCTTT. As protein: CASSVRGMGTEAFF.

DNA of the CDR3: TGTGCCAGTAGTATAGCCAGGGCCAGCAATCAGCCCCAGCATTTT. This translates into CASSIARASNQPQHF. The rearrangement links TRBV19 to TRBJ1-5; tentatively, D is TRBD1 (5 bases). The CDR3 covers 15 residues. With 1 base removed from V and 1 base from J, the gap between germline ends came to 8 bases. The germline V gene encodes CDR1 LNHDA and CDR2 SQIVND (reference sequence).

V is TRBV5-1 and J is TRBJ2-5; TRBD1 matches at 8 bases. The tail of the sequence fits TRBJ2-7 better, so the J call may be wrong. Germline-derived CDR1 and CDR2 are SGHRS and YFSETQ. The CDR3 is made up of 12 amino acids. The CDR3 sequence: CASGQGAYEQYF. In DNA form, the CDR3 reads TGCGCCAGCGGACAGGGAGCCTACGAGCAGTACTTC.

The chain has TRBV10-2 and TRBJ1-5; no clear D. Germline CDR1 and CDR2: WSHSY and SAAADI. Trimming cost V 3 bases and J 11 bases, with 17 bases left between them. The CDR3 contains 14 residues. Written as DNA, the CDR3 is TGCGCCAGCAGTGACCGGACTGTTTCCACGGCCCAGCATTTT. Encoded protein: CASSDRTVSTAQHF.

The chain couples TRBV7-9 to TRBJ1-2, with a tentative D call TRBD1 (6 bases). The CDR3 is 14 amino acids. Trimming stripped 3 bases from V and 4 bases from J, with 12 bases between. Germline CDR1 is SEHNR and CDR2 is FQNEAQ (reference sequence). CDR3 coding DNA: TGTGCCAGCAGCTTTAGTCAGGGGAGCTATGGCTACACCTTC. This sequence encodes CASSFSQGSYGYTF.

The V call is TRBV6-1, the J call TRBJ2-3; 13 nucleotides agree with TRBD2. V lost 6 bases and J lost 4; bases outside the gene matches: 4. This CDR3 region has 15 residues. CDR1 is MNHNS and CDR2 is SASEGT in the germline V gene. CDR3 sequence reads: CASSVTSGRPDTQYF. CDR3 bases: TGTGCCAGCAGCGTGACTAGCGGGAGGCCAGATACGCAGTATTTT.

V gene TRBV29-1 combines with J gene TRBJ2-1; 7 bases align to TRBD1. The CDR3 has 12 residues. The trim removed 7 bases at V and 5 bases at J, leaving 5 bases unmatched. The germline V gene has CDR1 SQVTM and CDR2 ANQGSEA. This CDR3 is CSGGTENNEQFF. The CDR3 coding sequence is TGCAGCGGAGGGACAGAGAACAATGAGCAGTTCTTC.

The chain links TRBV29-1 to TRBJ1-1; D is possibly TRBD1 (6 bases). The CDR3 has 14 amino acids. V lost 7 bases to trimming and J lost 1 base, with 16 bases between them. The V gene's germline CDR1 is SQVTM and CDR2 ANQGSEA. This chain's CDR3 is CSAETTGANTEAFF. In nucleotides, the CDR3 is TGCAGCGCCGAGACGACAGGAGCGAACACTGAAGCTTTCTTT.

The chain joins TRBV6-6 to TRBJ2-5, with D maybe TRBD2 (6 bases). This CDR3 spans 13 amino acids. Germline lookup yields CDR1 MNHNY and CDR2 SVGAGI (reference sequence). Trimming removed 0 bases at V and 7 bases at J, with 9 bases between. CDR3 DNA: TGTGCCAGCAGTTACTCGGGGACTGGGACCCAGTACTTC. As protein: CASSYSGTGTQYF.

The rearrangement joins TRBV7-9 to TRBJ1-1; D possibly corresponds to TRBD1 (6 bases). This CDR3 has 16 residues. Germline CDR1 reads SEHNR; CDR2 reads FQNEAQ (reference sequence). V was shortened by 1 base and J by 2 bases, with 14 bases between the two germline ends. CDR3 in amino acids: CASSLVGGRGNTEAFF. The CDR3 bases are TGTGCCAGCAGCTTAGTTGGGGGCCGGGGAAACACTGAAGCTTTCTTT.

V and J are TRBV11-2 and TRBJ1-2, with TRBD1 matching over 8 bases. CDR1 is SGHAT and CDR2 is FQNNGV in the germline V gene. The V segment lost 6 bases and the J segment 10 bases; nucleotides outside the gene matches: 7. The CDR3 loop spans 12 amino acids. The CDR3 spells CASSPGQEDYTF. DNA of the CDR3: TGTGCCAGCAGTCCGGGACAGGAGGACTACACCTTC.

The chain recombines TRBV18 with TRBJ1-4; 7 nucleotides align to TRBD1. Germline V gene lookup returns CDR1 KGHSH and CDR2 LQKENI. The V gene end was trimmed by 3 bases and the J gene end by 4 bases; junction bases not matched to a gene: 5. CDR3 size: 15 residues. The CDR3 is CASSPAGGHNEKLFF. CDR3 in DNA: TGTGCCAGCTCACCGGCAGGGGGTCATAATGAAAAACTGTTTTTT. Together with reference TRBV18 and TRBJ1-4, the CDR3 gives the full variable domain: NAGVMQNPRHLVRRRGQEARLRCSPMKGHSHVYWYRQLPEEGLKFMVYLQKENIIDESGMPKERFSAEFPKEGPSILRIQQVVRGDSAAYFCASSPAGGHNEKLFFGSGTQLSVL.

About this clone: Distinct nucleotide sequences in the sample also encode this CDR3. The J gene is TRBJ2-1, the V gene TRBV7-9; D is unresolved. Deletions cut 6 bases from V and 0 bases from J, with 12 bases between. Per the germline V gene, CDR1 is SEHNR and CDR2 is FQNEAQ (reference sequence). The CDR3 has 15 amino acids. The CDR3 coding sequence is TGTGCCAGCAGACCGCGGAAAGACTCCTACAATGAGCAGTTCTTC. Its translation is CASRPRKDSYNEQFF.